This TCR beta chain was obtained from a study of blood T cells in healthy people across ages. In regard to this clonotype: One junction end does not reproduce the germline sequence, and a read error may be involved.

The length of the CDR3 is 14 residues. Germline V gives CDR1 SGHRS, CDR2 YFSETQ. A second PCR, run for about 6 to 11 cycles, used a sample-barcoded 5' primer plus a J-beta primer mix. TCRdb re-called the 5' RACE reads through MiXCR, storing one row per CDR3 protein. The table records roughly 1.5 million distinct CDR3 sequences, 35% to 45% of them present only once. The sequence derives from a woman younger than 30 in good health. This chain uses TRBV5-1 with TRBJ1-3; no firm D call. The sample comprised blood. The DNA for the CDR3 is TGCGCCAGTAGCTCGGACGGCTCTGGAAACACCATATATTTT. Its translation is CASSSDGSGNTIYF. Complete variable domain (other parts from reference TRBV5-1 and TRBJ1-3): KAGVTQTPRYLIKTRGQQVTLSCSPISGHRSVSWYQQTPGQGLQFLFEYFSETQRNKGNFPGRFSGRQFSNSRSEMNVSTLELGDSALYLCASSSDGSGNTIYFGEGSWLTVV.